The clone carrying this T cell receptor (beta chain) appeared a single time. The PCR had 60 Vbeta and 13 Jbeta primers. Sequencing used immunoSEQ multiplex PCR; TCRdb keeps in-frame clones, though not all of them. The sample has under 200,000 clones; over 60% are singletons. The record originates from a study of cytomegalovirus exposure and HLA in healthy donors. Losses at the gene ends were 6 bases for V and 4 bases for J; bases not matched to a gene: 11. CDR1 is MNHEY and CDR2 is SMNVEV in the germline V gene (reference sequence). The CDR3 covers 15 residues. The sequencing input was PBMCs. This TCR was recovered from a girl under 18 in good health and CMV-seronegative. The rearrangement links TRBV27 to TRBJ2-5, with 7 nucleotides matching TRBD2. In DNA, the CDR3 is TGTGCCAGCAGCTTCCTGGGGGGGTCGCGAGAGACCCAGTACTTC. Translating gives CASSFLGGSRETQYF.